These 21 T cell receptor beta chains were sequenced from one sample in a study of blood T cell repertoires in COVID-19 (dated by TCRdb to 2020 to 2021). The library was built by means of the immunoSEQ multiplex PCR assay. TCRdb limited this immuneACCESS table to in-frame rearrangements with V and J called. A share of clones is missing; checked studies link under half to unresolved V genes, and the rest is unexplained. The table for this sample lists 200,000 or so clones; approximately 80% of them were counted only once. Of the sample, 6% to 8% falls within the top ten clones. Sequences were obtained from peripheral blood. The receptor set was obtained from a human donor with acute or convalescent COVID-19. The donor label of this sample is uncertain.

The J gene is TRBJ2-3, the V gene TRBV7-2; TRBD1 matches 12 bases. J was trimmed by 2 bases and V by 5 bases; bases with no gene match: 11. Germline CDR1 and CDR2: SGHTA and FQGNSA. The length of the CDR3 is 18 residues. For the CDR3, the DNA is TGTGCCAGCAGCCCCCGCCCCGGGACAGGGGGCTCCACAGATACGCAGTATTTT. Translating it yields CASSPRPGTGGSTDTQYF.

This clone was seen only a few times. The chain carries TRBV28 and TRBJ2-7; 15 nucleotides match TRBD2. The junction had 4 bases not matched to a gene; V was cut back by 6 bases and J by 4 bases. The CDR3 is 15 amino acids. Germline CDR1 reads MDHEN; CDR2 reads SYDVKM. The CDR3 loop reads CASSGLAGGRYEQYF. CDR3 DNA sequence: TGTGCCAGCAGCGGACTAGCGGGAGGGCGGTACGAGCAGTACTTC.

The rearrangement links TRBV9 to TRBJ1-2; TRBD1 aligns across 8 bases. Looked up from germline, CDR1 is SGDLS and CDR2 is YYNGEE. Trimming took 0 bases from V and 2 from J; bases not matched to a gene: 9. CDR3 length equals 17 residues. This CDR3 is CASSVGQGININYGYTF. As DNA, the CDR3 is TGTGCCAGCAGCGTAGGACAGGGGATCAATATCAACTATGGCTACACCTTC. The full variable domain, its missing parts supplied by reference TRBV9 and TRBJ1-2, is DSGVTQTPKHLITATGQRVTLRCSPRSGDLSVYWYQQSLDQGLQFLIQYYNGEERAKGNILERFSAQQFPDLHSELNLSSLELGDSALYFCASSVGQGININYGYTFGSGTRLTVV.

CDR3 nucleotides: TGTGCCAGTAGTGGGTCCCTAAGGGGCACTGAAGCTTTCTTT. It translates to CASSGSLRGTEAFF. The chain is built from TRBV19 and TRBJ1-1; a possible D gene is TRBD1 (5 bases). Trimming left V 5 bases short and J 4 bases short, with 14 bases between. The length of the CDR3 is 14 residues. Germline CDR1 and CDR2: LNHDA and SQIVND (reference sequence).

The chain uses TRBV19 and TRBJ2-3, with TRBD2 identical over 9 bases. The ends lost 1 base at V and 4 bases at J; junction bases unmatched: 3. This CDR3 region has 15 residues. Germline CDR1 reads LNHDA; CDR2 reads SQIVND (reference sequence). The CDR3 coding sequence is TGTGCCAGTAGTATAGGTAGCGGGAGAGCAGATACGCAGTATTTT. As protein: CASSIGSGRADTQYF. The complete variable domain, with remaining parts taken from reference TRBV19 and TRBJ2-3, reads DGGITQSPKYLFRKEGQNVTLSCEQNLNHDAMYWYRQDPGQGLRLIYYSQIVNDFQKGDIAEGYSVSREKKESFPLTVTSAQKNPTAFYLCASSIGSGRADTQYFGPGTRLTVL.

This clone appeared a single time. The V call is TRBV19, the J call TRBJ2-7, with 9 nucleotides matching TRBD2. This CDR3 has 14 amino acids. Per germline, CDR1 LNHDA and CDR2 SQIVND (reference sequence). The J segment lost 2 bases and the V segment lost 3 bases, leaving 2 bases of the junction unmatched. The CDR3 nucleotides are TGTGCCAGTAGTATCGGCGGGAGGGCCTACGAGCAGTACTTC. This codes for CASSIGGRAYEQYF.

This clone occurred once. This sequence joins TRBV5-1 and TRBJ2-3, with D uncertain. Germline V CDR1 and CDR2: SGHRS, YFSETQ. This CDR3 is 15 amino acids long. V shed 0 bases and J shed 4 bases, with 12 bases lying between them. CDR3 amino acids: CASSLAIGYSDTQYF. In nucleotides, the CDR3 is TGCGCCAGCAGCTTGGCCATTGGTTACTCAGATACGCAGTATTTT.

The rearrangement uses TRBV27 and TRBJ1-2, with a possible D match to TRBD1 (6 bases). The length of the CDR3 is 14 residues. CDR1 and CDR2 from the germline V gene are MNHEY and SMNVEV (reference sequence). The V end lost 5 bases, the J end lost 2 bases, and 12 bases lay between the germline ends. CDR3 amino acids: CASSRGGPNYGYTF. CDR3 DNA: TGTGCCAGCAGTAGAGGGGGACCCAACTATGGCTACACCTTC.

The rearrangement links TRBV5-3 to TRBJ2-7; perhaps TRBD1 as D (6 bases). TRBV5-3 falls under the ORF class, with uncertain function. Trimming cost V 4 bases and J 3 bases, with 14 bases left between them. This CDR3 has 14 residues. The CDR3: CARSPGQQLYEQYF. The CDR3 DNA reads TGTGCCAGAAGCCCTGGACAGCAACTCTACGAGCAGTACTTC.

This clone came up a few times. The chain combines TRBV4-1 with TRBJ1-5; no firm D call. The V and J ends lost 1 base and 2 bases respectively, with 3 bases between them. This CDR3 is built from 13 residues. The germline V gene has CDR1 MGHRA and CDR2 YSYEKL. CDR3 sequence reads: CASSQAGNQPQHF. For the CDR3, the DNA is TGCGCCAGCAGCCAAGCCGGCAATCAGCCCCAGCATTTT.

This chain uses TRBV6-5 with TRBJ2-5; 12 nucleotides agree with TRBD1. The CDR3 is 15 residues long. Germline CDR1 reads MNHEY; CDR2 reads SVGAGI. The V and J ends lost 6 bases and 5 bases, in that order; junction bases with no gene match: 7. The CDR3 is CASSEAGQGAETQYF. The DNA for the CDR3 is TGTGCCAGCAGCGAGGCGGGACAGGGGGCTGAGACCCAGTACTTC.

The V call is TRBV29-1, the J call TRBJ2-1; 11 nucleotides match TRBD2. The length of the CDR3 is 14 residues. Germline assignment: CDR1 SQVTM and CDR2 ANQGSEA. V was pared by 4 bases and J by 8 bases, with 7 bases of the junction left unmatched. The CDR3 region has the DNA TGCAGCGTTGTCACTAGCGGGAGTAGAGATGAGCAGTTCTTC. Encoded protein: CSVVTSGSRDEQFF.

The V call is TRBV28, the J call TRBJ2-7; the match to TRBD2 covers 13 bases. This CDR3 spans 15 amino acids. CDR1 MDHEN and CDR2 SYDVKM come from the germline V gene. Unmatched junction bases numbered 7, after V lost 5 bases and J lost 6 bases. The CDR3 region is CASSQWTSGRGEQYF. CDR3 nucleotide sequence: TGTGCCAGCAGTCAATGGACTAGCGGGAGAGGCGAGCAGTACTTC.

The CDR3, as DNA: TGTGCCAGCAGCCAGGGAAGGTACACTGAAGCTTTCTTT. This encodes CASSQGRYTEAFF. The chain links TRBV25-1 to TRBJ1-1, with a possible D match to TRBD1 (5 bases). The V gene's germline CDR1 is MGHDK and CDR2 SYGVNS. Trimming took 6 bases from V and 3 from J, leaving 11 bases between them. The CDR3 covers 13 residues.

The chain joins TRBV18 to TRBJ1-2; TRBD1 matches at 7 bases. Trimming at V came to 2 bases and at J to 4 bases, leaving 4 bases not matched to a gene. Per the germline V gene, CDR1 is KGHSH and CDR2 is LQKENI. CDR3 length: 14 amino acids. The CDR3 region has the DNA TGTGCCAGCTCACCAGAACAGGGGCCCTATGGCTACACCTTC. Translated, it gives CASSPEQGPYGYTF. Using reference TRBV18 and TRBJ1-2 for the parts outside the CDR3, the full variable domain is NAGVMQNPRHLVRRRGQEARLRCSPMKGHSHVYWYRQLPEEGLKFMVYLQKENIIDESGMPKERFSAEFPKEGPSILRIQQVVRGDSAAYFCASSPEQGPYGYTFGSGTRLTVV.

The chain has TRBV18 and TRBJ1-1, with no clear D. With 5 bases removed from V and 5 bases from J, the gap between germline ends came to 12 bases. Germline lookup yields CDR1 KGHSH and CDR2 LQKENI. This CDR3 spans 13 amino acids. In nucleotides, the CDR3 is TGTGCCAGCTCAAAAAACAGCCAAACTGAAGCTTTCTTT. Translated, it gives CASSKNSQTEAFF.

The chain couples TRBV10-1 to TRBJ1-2; 8 nucleotides align to TRBD1. CDR1 and CDR2 from the germline V gene are WNHNN and SYGVQD (reference sequence). This CDR3 has 15 amino acids. V was clipped by 4 bases and J by 7 bases; unmatched bases: 11. CDR3 nucleotide sequence: TGCGCCAGCAGTGCGGACAGGGCCCTAAGGGGTGGCTACACCTTC. Protein: CASSADRALRGGYTF.

CDR3 in amino acids: CASSKTLSGNTIYF. CDR3 DNA: TGTGCCAGCAGTAAGACACTTTCTGGAAACACCATATATTTT. The V and J genes are TRBV6-2 or TRBV6-3 and TRBJ1-3; D is uncertain. This CDR3 region has 14 residues. From germline, CDR1 is MNHEY and CDR2 SVGEGT. V was trimmed by 5 bases and J by 1 base, leaving 9 bases between them.

The chain employs TRBV9 and TRBJ2-2; possible D gene TRBD1, 5 bases. Trimming took 4 bases from V and 5 from J, leaving 12 bases between them. The CDR3 is 14 residues long. Germline V gives CDR1 SGDLS, CDR2 YYNGEE. The CDR3: CASSLIDRTGELFF. The CDR3 bases are TGTGCCAGCAGCTTGATAGACAGAACCGGGGAGCTGTTTTTT.

The chain has TRBV19 and TRBJ1-5, with D perhaps TRBD1 (6 bases). This CDR3 has 14 amino acids. The germline V gene encodes CDR1 LNHDA and CDR2 SQIVND (reference sequence). V was cut by 7 bases and J by 5 bases, with 15 bases left in between. The CDR3 loop reads CASTKMDRDQPQHF. The CDR3 bases are TGTGCCAGTACTAAAATGGACAGAGATCAGCCCCAGCATTTT.

The rearrangement uses TRBV27 and TRBJ2-1; 7 positions match TRBD1. From germline, CDR1 is MNHEY and CDR2 SMNVEV (reference sequence). J gave up 8 bases and V 5 bases, and 12 bases lay outside the gene matches. The CDR3 extends over 15 amino acids. CDR3 sequence reads: CASSLQGRQRDEQFF. The CDR3 bases are TGTGCCAGCAGTCTACAGGGGCGCCAAAGGGATGAGCAGTTCTTC.